Following are 26 T cell receptor beta chains from one sample sequenced in a study of monozygotic twins with inflammatory bowel disease. TCRdb reprocessed the 5' RACE reads and keeps a single row for each CDR3 protein, giving no DNA. The repertoire table contains about 350,000 distinct CDR3 sequences. Specimen: blood. Receptor source: a human donor with ulcerative colitis or Crohn's disease, or a healthy co-twin of an affected twin (not recorded which).

The V and J genes are TRBV5-1 and TRBJ2-1. The CDR3 is 14 amino acids. Per the germline V gene, CDR1 is SGHRS and CDR2 is YFSETQ. The CDR3 sequence: CASSEFGSYNEQFF.

The J gene is TRBJ1-1, the V gene TRBV27. The CDR3 has 15 residues. Germline lookup yields CDR1 MNHEY and CDR2 SMNVEV (reference sequence). CDR3 in amino acids: CASSSGLLALQEAFF.

The CDR3 here is CAISDPGEEGGTDTQYF. J is TRBJ2-3 and V is TRBV10-3; TCRdb designates TRBD1, a call that cannot be tested without DNA. The CDR3 sequence is 17 residues long. Germline V gene sequence: CDR1 ENHRY, CDR2 SYGVKD.

The J gene is TRBJ1-2, the V gene TRBV11-2; absent DNA, TCRdb's TRBD1 call cannot be checked. This CDR3 is 14 amino acids long. Germline CDR1 and CDR2: SGHAT and FQNNGV. The CDR3 loop is CASRSPRGRSGYTF.

The chain is built from TRBV6-2 or TRBV6-3 and TRBJ2-7; TCRdb calls TRBD1, which cannot be checked without DNA. The CDR3 runs 13 residues. Germline V gene sequence: CDR1 MNHEY, CDR2 SVGEGT. The CDR3 here is CASSPGQRYEQYF.

The CDR3 spells CAWSRGDRGPVNTEAFF. The rearrangement joins TRBV30 to TRBJ1-1; there is no DNA to check the TCRdb D call of TRBD1. This CDR3 comprises 17 residues. The germline CDR1 and CDR2 sequences are GTSNPN and SVGIG (reference sequence).

The chain couples TRBV28 to TRBJ2-7; without DNA, the TCRdb call of TRBD2 cannot be checked. Germline CDR1 reads MDHEN; CDR2 reads SYDVKM. CDR3 length: 13 residues. The CDR3 is CASTVAGAYEQYF.

The V call is TRBV11-2, the J call TRBJ2-3; TCRdb's D call of TRBD2 is untestable without DNA. CDR1 is SGHAT, CDR2 FQNNGV, per germline. The CDR3 runs to 15 residues. CDR3 amino acids: CASRDAGASTDTQYF.

This chain links TRBV10-3 with TRBJ1-5. The CDR3 loop spans 11 amino acids. Germline assignment: CDR1 ENHRY and CDR2 SYGVKD. CDR3 protein: CASGNPQPQHF.

The CDR3 sequence is CASSLAGISSYNEQFF. The chain has TRBV5-1 and TRBJ2-1. Per germline, CDR1 SGHRS and CDR2 YFSETQ. The CDR3 runs to 16 residues.

This sequence joins TRBV28 and TRBJ2-7; with no DNA, the TCRdb D assignment of TRBD2 cannot be verified. Looked up from germline, CDR1 is MDHEN and CDR2 is SYDVKM. CDR3 length equals 12 residues. This chain's CDR3 is CASRLFGGKQYF.

The chain is built from TRBV19 and TRBJ2-7; TCRdb selects TRBD2, and the lack of DNA leaves this call unchecked. Germline V gene sequence: CDR1 LNHDA, CDR2 SQIVND (reference sequence). The CDR3 extends over 14 amino acids. CDR3 sequence reads: CASSIGRGSYEQYF.

This CDR3 is CASSLRGQGGEQYF. This chain connects TRBV5-1 to TRBJ2-7; the D call of TRBD1 rests on TCRdb alone, since no DNA is present to check it. CDR1 is SGHRS and CDR2 is YFSETQ in the germline V gene. There are 14 residues in the CDR3.

The CDR3 here is CASNGRTSGTSNTGELFF. The rearrangement uses TRBV6-1 and TRBJ2-2; TCRdb's D gene call, TRBD2, goes unchecked for lack of DNA. Per the germline V gene, CDR1 is MNHNS and CDR2 is SASEGT. The CDR3 is 18 amino acids.

The chain links TRBV14 to TRBJ2-2. Germline loops: CDR1 SGHDN, CDR2 FVKESK. CDR3 length: 16 amino acids. This chain's CDR3 is CASSQDKGTFTGELFF. Based on the CDR3 plus reference TRBV14 and TRBJ2-2, the full variable domain is EAGVTQFPSHSVIEKGQTVTLRCDPISGHDNLYWYRRVMGKEIKFLLHFVKESKQDESGMPNNRFLAERTGGTYSTLKVQPAELEDSGVYFCASSQDKGTFTGELFFGEGSRLTVL.

CDR3 protein: CASSFGTSHYGELFF. The J gene is TRBJ2-2, the V gene TRBV12-3 or TRBV12-4; absent DNA, TCRdb's TRBD2 call cannot be checked. The CDR3 contains 15 residues.

This rearrangement joins TRBV27 to TRBJ1-1. Per germline, CDR1 MNHEY and CDR2 SMNVEV (reference sequence). The CDR3 spans 15 residues. CDR3 residues: CASSSFSMGNTEAFF.

The chain has TRBV12-5 and TRBJ1-1. This CDR3 spans 13 amino acids. Germline V gene data show CDR1 as LGHNT and CDR2 as FRNRAP. CDR3 in amino acids: CASGDAMGAEAFF. Full variable domain (remainder filled in from reference TRBV12-5 and TRBJ1-1): DARVTQTPRHKVTEMGQEVTMRCQPILGHNTVFWYRQTMMQGLELLAYFRNRAPLDDSGMPKDRFSAEMPDATLATLKIQPSEPRDSAVYFCASGDAMGAEAFFGQGTRLTVV.

The chain employs TRBV10-3 and TRBJ1-5. The length of the CDR3 is 15 residues. Germline loops: CDR1 ENHRY, CDR2 SYGVKD. The CDR3 protein is CAISDSDRGYQPQHF.

V usage is TRBV5-5 and J usage is TRBJ2-7; the TRBD2 assignment by TCRdb is unverifiable without DNA. Looked up from germline, CDR1 is SGHKS and CDR2 is YYEKEE (reference sequence). CDR3 size: 15 residues. CDR3 amino acids: CASSLASGLVREQYF.

The CDR3 is CASSYVGSGSTDTQYF. The chain links TRBV6-5 to TRBJ2-3; TCRdb reports TRBD2, a call that lacks DNA to check it against. CDR3 length: 16 amino acids. Germline-derived CDR1 and CDR2 are MNHEY and SVGAGI.

The rearrangement links TRBV6-5 to TRBJ1-2; TCRdb proposes TRBD1, but this gene call is untestable without DNA. The CDR3 runs 15 residues. The V gene's germline CDR1 is MNHEY and CDR2 SVGAGI. CDR3 protein: CASSYLGTGGDGYTF.

This chain uses TRBV20-1 with TRBJ2-5; TCRdb designates TRBD1, a call that cannot be tested without DNA. The CDR3 contains 13 residues. The germline gives CDR1 DFQATT, CDR2 SNEGSKA (reference sequence). CDR3 region: CSARVEGTETQYF.

V is TRBV7-9 and J is TRBJ2-4; TCRdb lists TRBD1, though no DNA is available to test this call. Germline CDR1 reads SEHNR; CDR2 reads FQNEAQ (reference sequence). The CDR3 consists of 12 residues. CDR3 loop: CASTTGLGIQYF.

This rearrangement joins TRBV29-1 to TRBJ2-5; TCRdb picks TRBD2, but there is no DNA to check that call. Germline CDR1 and CDR2: SQVTM and ANQGSEA. This CDR3 contains 13 residues. The CDR3 loop reads CSHSLGPRETQYF.

The J gene is TRBJ1-4, the V gene TRBV11-2; TCRdb selects TRBD1, and the lack of DNA leaves this call unchecked. Germline-derived CDR1 and CDR2 are SGHAT and FQNNGV. The CDR3 runs 16 residues. This chain's CDR3 is CASRTAFRSTNEKLFF.